This T cell receptor (beta chain) was sequenced during a study of T cells in localized non-small cell lung cancer. Study-wide findings and caveats: Longer overall survival was seen with higher T cell density measured in blood. The study sequenced only one region of the tumor. As a result, intratumor heterogeneity could not be excluded and remains possible. Paired adjacent lung recovered a median about 60 of the top 100 tumor clones.

A word on this clone: Antigen: not known.

The CDR3 covers 16 residues. Trimming took 0 bases from V and 5 from J, leaving 14 bases between them. Germline CDR1 and CDR2: GTSNPN and SVGIG (reference sequence). Here immunoSEQ multiplex PCR was the method, and the copy in TCRdb shows in-frame clones only, minus some. This sample has under 20,000 clones, with approximately 91% found just once. This chain joins TRBV30 and TRBJ1-6; D uncertain. The sequencing used peripheral blood, collected before any cancer treatment. The sequence was obtained from a female donor aged 60 or older with stage III squamous cell lung carcinoma. The CDR3, as DNA: TGTGCCTGGAGTGTAGGGTTACAGTGGGATAATTCACCCCTCCACTTT. Its translation: CAWSVGLQWDNSPLHF.